This T cell receptor beta chain was captured in a study of blood T cell repertoires in COVID-19. CDR3 length: 14 amino acids. Trimming took 5 bases from V and 2 from J, leaving 10 bases between them. Germline loops: CDR1 LGHNT, CDR2 FRNRAP. The data were produced by immunoSEQ multiplex PCR, yet TCRdb's version contains in-frame clones alone and is incomplete. Of a few hundred thousand clones listed, 70% to 90% are singletons. Material: PBMCs or T cells enriched from blood (not recorded which). The V call is TRBV12-5, the J call TRBJ2-1; D is perhaps TRBD1 (6 bases). The TCR was taken from a woman aged 35 to 49 with acute COVID-19. CDR3 region: CASGPGHPYNEQFF. In DNA, the CDR3 is TGTGCTAGTGGTCCGGGACATCCCTACAATGAGCAGTTCTTC.